These 7 T cell receptor beta chains originate from one sample sequenced in a study of blood T cells in healthy people across ages. The use of a sample-barcoded 5' primer and a J-beta primer mix characterized a second PCR of about 6 to 12 cycles. Using its own MiXCR run on the 5' RACE reads, TCRdb lists one record per CDR3 protein. The sample records about 720,000 distinct CDR3 sequences, 22% being singletons. The sample consisted of blood. These receptors all come from a man between 65 and 85 years old in good health.

The chain carries TRBV2 and TRBJ2-4; D remains unclear. Trimming removed 6 bases at V and 8 bases at J, with 11 bases between. This CDR3 comprises 12 residues. The germline gives CDR1 SNHLY, CDR2 FYNNEI. This CDR3 reads CASRVVGYIQYF. CDR3 coding DNA: TGTGCCAGCAGAGTAGTAGGGTACATTCAGTACTTC. The full variable domain, in which reference TRBV2 and TRBJ2-4 provide the parts outside the CDR3, is EPEVTQTPSHQVTQMGQEVILRCVPISNHLYFYWYRQILGQKVEFLVSFYNNEISEKSEIFDDQFSVERPDGSNFTLKIRSTKLEDSAMYFCASRVVGYIQYFGAGTRLSVL.

This clonotype was counted only a few times. The rearrangement uses TRBV19 and TRBJ1-2; D gene ambiguous. V lost 3 bases and J 6 bases, leaving 8 bases between the germline ends. The germline V gene encodes CDR1 LNHDA and CDR2 SQIVND (reference sequence). The CDR3 covers 12 residues. Written as DNA, the CDR3 is TGTGCCAGTAGTATGGTTTACAATGGCTACACCTTC. This encodes CASSMVYNGYTF.

The table lists this clonotype with a few counts. This sequence joins TRBV3-1 and TRBJ2-3; 7 nucleotides line up with TRBD2. The J segment lost 5 bases and the V segment lost 5 bases, leaving 19 bases of the junction unmatched. CDR1 and CDR2 from the germline V gene are LGHDT and YNNKEL (reference sequence). This CDR3 is 18 amino acids long. The CDR3 bases are TGTGCCAGCAGCGGGTTTGACCCGACGGGAGGAGGAAAAGATACGCAGTATTTT. It translates to CASSGFDPTGGGKDTQYF.

V and J are TRBV3-1 and TRBJ2-1; possible D gene TRBD1, 6 bases. The CDR3 spans 17 residues. The germline V and J ends were trimmed by 0 bases and 0 bases, with 12 bases remaining between them. Germline V CDR1 and CDR2: LGHDT, YNNKEL (reference sequence). The chain's CDR3 is CASSQDYTGSSYNEQFF. Here the CDR3 DNA reads TGTGCCAGCAGCCAAGACTATACAGGGAGCTCCTACAATGAGCAGTTCTTC.

This clonotype was counted between two and nine times. The gene calls are TRBV29-1 and TRBJ1-1; the D gene is possibly TRBD1 (5 bases). This CDR3 spans 15 amino acids. V gave up 8 bases and J gave up 4 bases, with 23 bases separating them. The germline V gene has CDR1 SQVTM and CDR2 ANQGSEA. The DNA of the CDR3 is TGCAGCACCAAAGCCGGGACGCGGAGTATCACTGAAGCTTTCTTT. It is translated as CSTKAGTRSITEAFF.

The gene calls are TRBV12-3 or TRBV12-4 and TRBJ1-2; possible D gene TRBD1, 5 bases. This CDR3 contains 13 residues. V was cut by 6 bases and J by 10 bases, with 18 bases left in between. The CDR3 nucleotides are TGTGCCAGCAGGATAGGGACTTCTGGGGACTACACCTTC. Protein product: CASRIGTSGDYTF.

This clonotype was detected ten times or more. Sequence at one end of the junction differs from germline and may be a read error. The chain employs TRBV5-1 and TRBJ2-1; TRBD2 matches 11 bases. CDR1 is SGHRS and CDR2 is YFSETQ in the germline V gene. The CDR3 spans 16 residues. The CDR3 sequence: CASSLGGTSGNNEQFF. In DNA, the CDR3 is TGTGCCAGCAGCTTAGGGGGGACTAGCGGAAACAATGAGCAGTTCTTC.